Listed here are 9 T cell receptor beta chains from one sample, sequenced in a study of tumor-infiltrating lymphocytes in localized non-small cell lung cancer. The method was immunoSEQ multiplex PCR; TCRdb's version includes in-frame clones alone and lacks a portion of them. The sample has around 18,000 clones, over 35% seen once. Sequencing was performed on lung tumor tissue. Source of these receptors: a human donor with non-small cell lung cancer.

The chain joins TRBV5-1 to TRBJ2-1, with D unresolved. With 0 bases removed from V and 0 bases from J, the gap between germline ends came to 13 bases. This CDR3 has 17 residues. CDR1 is SGHRS and CDR2 is YFSETQ in the germline V gene. The CDR3 sequence: CASSLARTSSSYNEQFF. CDR3 bases: TGCGCCAGCAGCTTGGCCCGGACCTCGAGCTCCTACAATGAGCAGTTCTTC.

The sample holds a few counts of this clone. The V and J genes are TRBV6-5 and TRBJ1-4; D is unclear. V shed 5 bases and J shed 7 bases, with 5 bases lying between them. The germline V gene has CDR1 MNHEY and CDR2 SVGAGI. The CDR3 contains 11 residues. CDR3 residues: CASSRVEKLFF. Written as DNA, the CDR3 is TGTGCCAGCAGTCGGGTTGAAAAACTGTTTTTT.

This clone came up a few times. The chain has TRBV13 and TRBJ2-2, with 11 bases identical to TRBD2. Germline assignment: CDR1 PRHDT and CDR2 FYEKMQ (reference sequence). V was clipped by 5 bases and J by 4 bases; unmatched bases: 6. The CDR3 covers 16 residues. DNA for the CDR3: TGTGCCAGCAGCCCACGGCTAGCGGGGGGCACCGGGGAGCTGTTTTTT. Encoded protein: CASSPRLAGGTGELFF. Combining the CDR3 with reference TRBV13 and TRBJ2-2 gives the whole variable domain AAGVIQSPRHLIKEKRETATLKCYPIPRHDTVYWYQQGPGQDPQFLISFYEKMQSDKGSIPDRFSAQQFSDYHSELNMSSLELGDSALYFCASSPRLAGGTGELFFGEGSRLTVL.

This clone was recorded only once. The chain employs TRBV14 and TRBJ2-5, with 7 bases lining up with TRBD1. The CDR3 has 14 amino acids. Germline V CDR1 and CDR2: SGHDN, FVKESK. With 3 bases clipped from V and 4 bases from J, the junction kept 5 bases outside the gene matches. CDR3 nucleotide sequence: TGTGCCAGCAGCCAGCAACAGGGGAGAGAGACCCAGTACTTC. Translation gives CASSQQQGRETQYF.

This clone was found a few times. This sequence joins TRBV7-8 and TRBJ1-6; D is possibly TRBD1 (5 bases). V lost 6 bases and J 8 bases, leaving 14 bases between the germline ends. The CDR3 runs to 14 residues. CDR1 is SGHVS, CDR2 FQNEAQ, per germline. CDR3 residues: CASRPRDSYSPLHF. DNA of the CDR3: TGTGCCAGCAGACCACGAGACAGTTATTCACCCCTCCACTTT.

The chain is built from TRBV9 and TRBJ1-6; D remains unclear. The CDR3 contains 14 residues. CDR1 is SGDLS and CDR2 is YYNGEE in the germline V gene. The V and J ends lost 0 bases and 6 bases respectively, with 7 bases between them. CDR3: CASSVGHSNSPLHF. CDR3 nucleotide sequence: TGTGCCAGCAGCGTAGGCCACTCTAATTCACCCCTCCACTTT.

V is TRBV7-2 and J is TRBJ2-7; 9 bases align to TRBD2. The V and J ends lost 0 bases and 3 bases, in that order; junction bases with no gene match: 6. Germline lookup yields CDR1 SGHTA and CDR2 FQGNSA. This CDR3 is 16 amino acids long. The CDR3 bases are TGTGCCAGCAGCTTAGCAGCGGGGGGCCCTAACTACGAGCAGTACTTC. Protein: CASSLAAGGPNYEQYF.

The chain recombines TRBV29-1 with TRBJ2-3; the D gene is possibly TRBD2 (5 bases). CDR1 is SQVTM, CDR2 ANQGSEA, per germline. CDR3 length: 15 amino acids. The CDR3 DNA is TGCACCCGAATGGGGAGCTCCAAGAGCACAGATACGCAGTATTTT. Translating gives CTRMGSSKSTDTQYF.

V gene TRBV19 combines with J gene TRBJ1-1; the D gene is possibly TRBD1 (6 bases). This CDR3 region has 14 residues. V lost 7 bases to trimming and J lost 2 bases, with 14 bases between them. Per the germline V gene, CDR1 is LNHDA and CDR2 is SQIVND (reference sequence). CDR3 in amino acids: CASTGRGPNTEAFF. In nucleotides, the CDR3 is TGTGCCAGTACCGGCAGGGGCCCTAACACTGAAGCTTTCTTT.